This T cell receptor (beta chain) is from a study of T cell responses to AZD1222 COVID-19 vaccine. The CDR3 length is 14 residues. Deletions cut 4 bases from V and 3 bases from J, with 12 bases between. This clone turned up a few times. The antigen is undetermined. Study results and caveats: Baseline seropositives among AZD1222 recipients totaled only 6 or 7. Repertoires were collected only later (after the peak T cell response had occurred). Clonal diversity was possibly underestimated, and the donors were mostly white British, with more females. After two AZD1222 doses, spike-specific TCR breadth and depth rose versus day 0.

Sequenced by immunoSEQ multiplex PCR; TCRdb stores in-frame clones only, minus some. The profile shows around 120,000 clones, roughly 85% of them singletons. This sample comprised peripheral blood, obtained 28 days after the second AZD1222 dose. This TCR came from an adult who received the AZD1222 COVID-19 vaccine. V is TRBV23-1 and J is TRBJ1-1; D may be TRBD1 (5 bases). TRBV23-1 is an open reading frame whose function is uncertain. The CDR3 here is CASSREGRDTEAFF. The DNA of the CDR3 is TGCGCCAGCAGTCGGGAGGGACGAGACACTGAAGCTTTCTTT.